The T cell receptor beta chain described here comes from a study of T cell responses to AZD1222 COVID-19 vaccine. A single count supports this clone. Produced via immunoSEQ multiplex PCR; TCRdb's table is partial and in-frame only. The data contain 90,000 to 120,000 clones, 70% to 90% of them singletons. CDR3 length: 12 amino acids. Germline V lookup: CDR1 SGHAT, CDR2 FQNNGV. Trimming removed 4 bases from V and 8 bases from J; junction bases left unmatched: 2. The TCR comes from an adult who received the AZD1222 COVID-19 vaccine. The source was peripheral blood, collected 28 days after the second AZD1222 dose. The gene calls are TRBV11-2 and TRBJ2-1; TRBD2 matches at 7 bases. In DNA, the CDR3 is TGTGCCAGCAGCTGGGGGAGGGATGAGCAGTTCTTC. This codes for CASSWGRDEQFF.